These T cell receptor beta chains were read from a single sample in a study of T-cell memory formation after mild COVID-19. TCRdb called the 5' RACE reads again in MiXCR, with one record for every CDR3 protein. Altogether 250,000 to 350,000 distinct CDR3 sequences are present, around 15% being singletons, with the ten largest covering less than 30%. The sample taken for sequencing was PBMCs or a T cell subset sorted from them (not recorded which). The origin of the receptors is a man between 18 and 29 years old who had mild COVID-19 (a few samples of this study predate the infection). Cell type and time point are not known. The CDR3 runs from the conserved cysteine through the conserved F or W. Fields, in order: clone size, V gene, D gene, CDR3 length, J gene, CDR3 DNA, CDR3 protein. D genes are given only for firm matches. Rows may omit the clone size; those that give it use once, few, many or a size class.

few,TRBV20-1,NA,13,TRBJ1-3,TGCAGTGCTAGACGGGACTCTGGAAACACCATATATTTT,CSARRDSGNTIYF
NA,TRBV7-2,NA,14,TRBJ2-2,TGTGCCAGCAGCTTCGACTACAACACCGGGGAGCTGTTTTTT,CASSFDYNTGELFF
few,TRBV7-2,TRBD2,19,TRBJ2-3,TGTGCCAGCAGCCGCCGTCCTAGCGGGGGGGCCGAAGGCACAGATACGCAGTATTTT,CASSRRPSGGAEGTDTQYF
few,TRBV4-1,NA,14,TRBJ2-5,TGCGCCAGCAGCCAAGATGCCGGAGTGGGGACCCAGTACTTC,CASSQDAGVGTQYF
few,TRBV12-3/TRBV12-4,NA,15,TRBJ2-6,TGTGCCAGCAGTTTTGAAGAATCTGGGGCCAACGTCCTGACTTTC,CASSFEESGANVLTF
medium-sized,TRBV4-2,TRBD2,16,TRBJ2-6,TGTGCCAGCAGCCAAGAAGCGGGGGCTGGGGCCAACGTCCTGACTTTC,CASSQEAGAGANVLTF
NA,TRBV6-2/TRBV6-3,NA,12,TRBJ2-7,TGTGCCAGCACCCGGTCGGACTACGAGCAGTACTTC,CASTRSDYEQYF
NA,TRBV20-1,TRBD1,13,TRBJ2-7,TGCAGTGTCATCGGGACAGGGTTTTACGAGCAGTACTTC,CSVIGTGFYEQYF
NA,TRBV21-1,NA,12,TRBJ2-3,TGTGCCAGCAAAATGGGCGGGGGAACGCAGTATTTT,CASKMGGGTQYF
NA,TRBV2,NA,12,TRBJ1-2,TGTGCCAGCAGCGCTGAACAGACGGGCTACACCTTC,CASSAEQTGYTF
NA,TRBV9,TRBD2,15,TRBJ2-2,TGTGCCAGCAGCATACTAGCGGGGGTTTCCGGGGAGCTGTTTTTT,CASSILAGVSGELFF
many,TRBV12-3/TRBV12-4,NA,13,TRBJ1-1,TGTGCCAGCAGTTTAGAGCGCGGATCTGAAGCTTTCTTT,CASSLERGSEAFF
NA,TRBV6-5,NA,15,TRBJ1-2,TGTGCCAGCGCTGGGGGCCGGAATCCTCTCTATGGCTACACCTTC,CASAGGRNPLYGYTF
NA,TRBV11-2,NA,16,TRBJ2-5,TGTGCCAGCAGCCGAATCGGTGGGGGGAACCAAGAGACCCAGTACTTC,CASSRIGGGNQETQYF
few,TRBV5-1,NA,16,TRBJ1-1,TGCGCCAGCAGCTTCTGGACGGCAGGACTGAACACTGAAGCTTTCTTT,CASSFWTAGLNTEAFF
NA,TRBV13,NA,14,TRBJ2-2,TGTGCCAGCAGCTTAATAGCCAGCACCGGGGAGCTGTTTTTT,CASSLIASTGELFF
NA,TRBV3-1,NA,16,TRBJ2-1,TGTGCCAGCAGCCAGGTGGTTGGTGCACCCTACAATGAGCAGTTCTTC,CASSQVVGAPYNEQFF
NA,TRBV29-1,TRBD1,15,TRBJ1-5,TGCAGCGTCCGAATTTCCGGGACAGGGACTCAGCCCCAGCATTTT,CSVRISGTGTQPQHF
few,TRBV12-3/TRBV12-4,TRBD2,16,TRBJ2-7,TGTGCCAGCAGTTCTCTAAGTAGCGGGGGACACTACGAGCAGTACTTC,CASSSLSSGGHYEQYF
few,TRBV5-1,TRBD2,18,TRBJ2-3,TGCGCCAGCAGCTTGGCGGGCCCTTTTGCGGGAGGGGCAGATACGCAGTATTTT,CASSLAGPFAGGADTQYF
few,TRBV5-1,TRBD1,15,TRBJ2-7,TGCGCCAGCAGCTTGGGCGAGACAGGGGTCTCCGAGCAGTACTTC,CASSLGETGVSEQYF
NA,TRBV3-1,NA,14,TRBJ1-1,TGTGCCAGCAGCCCCCTTGGAGGGGACACTGAAGCTTTCTTT,CASSPLGGDTEAFF
NA,TRBV19,NA,14,TRBJ2-1,TGTGCCAGTAGTAACCGGGCCTCCTACAATGAGCAGTTCTTC,CASSNRASYNEQFF
NA,TRBV29-1,NA,12,TRBJ2-5,TGCAGCGTTGATTCCCCGGTCGAGACCCAGTACTTC,CSVDSPVETQYF
few,TRBV2,NA,15,TRBJ1-2,TGTGCCAGCAGTGAAGGGGACGGAAATTACTATGGCTACACCTTC,CASSEGDGNYYGYTF
few,TRBV6-6,NA,15,TRBJ1-1,TGTGCCAGCAGTTACTCTCTCGCAGGGAACACTGAAGCTTTCTTT,CASSYSLAGNTEAFF
NA,TRBV5-1,NA,15,TRBJ1-2,TGCGCCAGCAGCTTCCAGGGATCGGGATTCTATGGCTACACCTTC,CASSFQGSGFYGYTF
NA,TRBV6-2/TRBV6-3,NA,14,TRBJ2-3,TGTGCCAGCAGTTTGCGGTTATCGCCAGATACGCAGTATTTT,CASSLRLSPDTQYF
few,TRBV20-1,NA,13,TRBJ2-1,TGCAGTGCTATGAGTCAGGGTCAAAATGAGCAGTTCTTC,CSAMSQGQNEQFF
NA,TRBV9,NA,14,TRBJ1-5,TGTGCCAGCAGCGAGGGGGGGCACGCTCAGCCCCAGCATTTT,CASSEGGHAQPQHF
few,TRBV4-3,NA,16,TRBJ1-2,TGCGCCAGCAGCCAAGATCGGTCCCACGGGGGCTATGGCTACACCTTC,CASSQDRSHGGYGYTF
few,TRBV12-3/TRBV12-4,NA,22,TRBJ1-5,TGTGCCAGCAGTTTAGCGCTAGGATCTCTGCGACAGCAAGACGCTAGCAATCAGCCCCAGCATTTT,CASSLALGSLRQQDASNQPQHF
NA,TRBV7-2,NA,13,TRBJ1-1,TGTGCCAGCAGCTTACCAAGTATCCGTGAAGCTTTCTTT,CASSLPSIREAFF
many,TRBV11-2,NA,14,TRBJ1-2,TGTGCCAGCAGCTTAGTGGCAGCGAACTATGGCTACACCTTC,CASSLVAANYGYTF
few,TRBV12-3/TRBV12-4,NA,15,TRBJ1-1,TGTGCCAGCAGTGCCTGGGGGGGTGAGGGCACTGAAGCTTTCTTT,CASSAWGGEGTEAFF
NA,TRBV6-5,NA,13,TRBJ1-1,TGTGCCAGCAGTTGGGGCGTGAACACTGAAGCTTTCTTT,CASSWGVNTEAFF
few,TRBV4-1,NA,16,TRBJ1-5,TGCGCCAGCAGCCAAGGTACAGGGTTGCGCAATCAGCCCCAGCATTTT,CASSQGTGLRNQPQHF
many,TRBV20-1,NA,13,TRBJ2-1,TGCAGTGTACCACCTCTCTCCTACAATGAGCAGTTCTTC,CSVPPLSYNEQFF
few,TRBV12-3/TRBV12-4,TRBD1,12,TRBJ1-1,TGTGCCCCCAGGGGGGGGAACACTGAAGCTTTCTTT,CAPRGGNTEAFF
few,TRBV7-3,NA,13,TRBJ2-7,TGTGCCAGCAGCTTACGGGGGGCCGACGAGCAGTACTTC,CASSLRGADEQYF
NA,TRBV4-3,TRBD2,14,TRBJ2-1,TGCGCCAGCAGCCGCGGACTAGCAGGCCATGAGCAGTTCTTC,CASSRGLAGHEQFF
NA,TRBV7-2,NA,12,TRBJ2-1,TGTGCCAGCAGCCCCACAGGGATTGGGCAGTTCTTC,CASSPTGIGQFF
NA,TRBV20-1,NA,11,TRBJ2-7,TGCAGTGCAGTCAGGGGAAACGAGCAGTACTTC,CSAVRGNEQYF
few,TRBV7-9,NA,12,TRBJ1-2,TGTGCCAGCAGCTTAGAGGTCTATGGCTACACCTTC,CASSLEVYGYTF
few,TRBV7-7,NA,13,TRBJ2-5,TGTGCCAGCAGCTTACTGCCGCAAGAGACCCAGTACTTC,CASSLLPQETQYF
NA,TRBV6-5,NA,16,TRBJ2-1,TGTGCCAGCAGTTACTCTCTAGCGAGCTCCTACAATGAGCAGTTCTTC,CASSYSLASSYNEQFF
many,TRBV5-1,NA,14,TRBJ2-1,TGCGCCAGCGATCGGACGGGGGCTTACAATGAGCAGTTCTTC,CASDRTGAYNEQFF
NA,TRBV5-1,NA,13,TRBJ1-1,TGCGCCAGCAGCTTGGCAGGCCAGACTGAAGCTTTCTTT,CASSLAGQTEAFF